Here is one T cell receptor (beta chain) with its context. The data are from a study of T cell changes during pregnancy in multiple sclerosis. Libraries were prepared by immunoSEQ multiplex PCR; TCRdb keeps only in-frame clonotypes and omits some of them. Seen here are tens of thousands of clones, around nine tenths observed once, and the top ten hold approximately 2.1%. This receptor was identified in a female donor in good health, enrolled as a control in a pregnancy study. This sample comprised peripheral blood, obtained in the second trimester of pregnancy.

The chain's CDR3 is CSVVGAGNTEAFF. CDR3 nucleotides: TGCAGCGTTGTGGGGGCAGGGAACACTGAAGCTTTCTTT. The chain links TRBV29-1 to TRBJ1-1, with D perhaps TRBD1 (6 bases). V was trimmed by 4 bases and J by 1 base, leaving 10 bases between them. The CDR3 is made up of 13 amino acids. Germline CDR1 and CDR2: SQVTM and ANQGSEA.